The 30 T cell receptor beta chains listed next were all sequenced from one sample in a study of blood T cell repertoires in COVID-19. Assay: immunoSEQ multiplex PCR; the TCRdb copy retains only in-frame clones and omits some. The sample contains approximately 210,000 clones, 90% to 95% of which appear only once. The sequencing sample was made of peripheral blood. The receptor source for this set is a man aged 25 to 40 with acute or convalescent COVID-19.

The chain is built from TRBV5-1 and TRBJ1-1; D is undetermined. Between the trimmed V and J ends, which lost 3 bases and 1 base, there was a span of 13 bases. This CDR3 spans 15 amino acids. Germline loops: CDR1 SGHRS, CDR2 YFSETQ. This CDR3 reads CASSSGGPRNTEAFF. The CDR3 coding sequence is TGCGCCAGCAGCTCTGGAGGGCCGAGGAACACTGAAGCTTTCTTT.

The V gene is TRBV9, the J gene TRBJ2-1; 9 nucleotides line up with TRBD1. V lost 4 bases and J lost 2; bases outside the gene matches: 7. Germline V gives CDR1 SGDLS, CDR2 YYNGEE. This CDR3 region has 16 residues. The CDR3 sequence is CASSPMGTGPYNEQFF. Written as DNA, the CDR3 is TGTGCCAGCAGCCCGATGGGGACAGGGCCCTACAATGAGCAGTTCTTC.

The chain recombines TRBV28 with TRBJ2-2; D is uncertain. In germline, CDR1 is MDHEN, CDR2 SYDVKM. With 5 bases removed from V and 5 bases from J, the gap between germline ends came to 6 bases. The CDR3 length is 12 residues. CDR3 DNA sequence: TGTGCCAGCAGTATCCCGACCGGGGAGCTGTTTTTT. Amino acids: CASSIPTGELFF. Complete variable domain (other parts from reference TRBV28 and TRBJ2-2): DVKVTQSSRYLVKRTGEKVFLECVQDMDHENMFWYRQDPGLGLRLIYFSYDVKMKEKGDIPEGYSVSREKKERFSLILESASTNQTSMYLCASSIPTGELFFGEGSRLTVL.

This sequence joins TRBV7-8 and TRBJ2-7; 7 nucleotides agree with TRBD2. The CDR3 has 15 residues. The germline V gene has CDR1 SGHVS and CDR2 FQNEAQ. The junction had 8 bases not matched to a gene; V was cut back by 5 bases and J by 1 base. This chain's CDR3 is CASSPRASGSYEQYF. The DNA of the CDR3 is TGTGCCAGCAGCCCTCGGGCTAGCGGTTCCTACGAGCAGTACTTC. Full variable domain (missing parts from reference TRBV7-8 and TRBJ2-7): GAGVSQSPRYKVAKRGQDVALRCDPISGHVSLFWYQQALGQGPEFLTYFQNEAQLDKSGLPSDRFFAERPEGSVSTLKIQRTQQEDSAVYLCASSPRASGSYEQYFGPGTRLTVT.

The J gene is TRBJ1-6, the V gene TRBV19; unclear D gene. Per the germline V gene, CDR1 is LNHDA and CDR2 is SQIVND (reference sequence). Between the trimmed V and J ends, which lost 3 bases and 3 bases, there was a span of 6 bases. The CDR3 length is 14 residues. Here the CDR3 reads CASSIGVYNSPLHF. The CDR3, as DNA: TGTGCCAGTAGTATTGGAGTCTATAATTCACCCCTCCACTTT.

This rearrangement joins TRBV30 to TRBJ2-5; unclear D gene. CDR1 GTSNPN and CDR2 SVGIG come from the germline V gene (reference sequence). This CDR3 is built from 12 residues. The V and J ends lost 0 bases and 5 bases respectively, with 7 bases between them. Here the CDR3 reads CAWSVGRETQYF. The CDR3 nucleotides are TGTGCCTGGAGTGTAGGCAGGGAGACCCAGTACTTC.

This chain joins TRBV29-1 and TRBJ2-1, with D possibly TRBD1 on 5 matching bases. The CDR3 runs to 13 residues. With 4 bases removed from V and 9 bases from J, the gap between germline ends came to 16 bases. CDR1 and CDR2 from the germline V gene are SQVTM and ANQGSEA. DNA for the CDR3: TGCAGCGTTGGGGGCCCCTTGTTGGGTGAGCAGTTCTTC. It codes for CSVGGPLLGEQFF.

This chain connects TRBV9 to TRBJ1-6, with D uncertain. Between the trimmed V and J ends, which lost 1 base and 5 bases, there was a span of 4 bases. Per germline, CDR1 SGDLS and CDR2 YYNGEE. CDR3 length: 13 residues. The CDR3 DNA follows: TGTGCCAGCAGCGTACAGGATAATTCACCCCTCCACTTT. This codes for CASSVQDNSPLHF.

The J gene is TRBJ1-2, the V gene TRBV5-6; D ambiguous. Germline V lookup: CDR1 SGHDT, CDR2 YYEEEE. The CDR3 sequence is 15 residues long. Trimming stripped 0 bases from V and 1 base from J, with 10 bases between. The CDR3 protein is CASSLGGRSNYGYTF. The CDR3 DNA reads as TGTGCCAGCAGCTTGGGAGGGAGGAGTAACTATGGCTACACCTTC. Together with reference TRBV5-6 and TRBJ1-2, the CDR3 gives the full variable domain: DAGVTQSPTHLIKTRGQQVTLRCSPKSGHDTVSWYQQALGQGPQFIFQYYEEEERQRGNFPDRFSGHQFPNYSSELNVNALLLGDSALYLCASSLGGRSNYGYTFGSGTRLTVV.

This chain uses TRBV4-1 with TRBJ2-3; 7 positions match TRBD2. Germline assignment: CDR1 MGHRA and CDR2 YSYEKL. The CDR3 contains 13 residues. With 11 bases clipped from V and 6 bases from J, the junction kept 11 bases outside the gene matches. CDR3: CAFAGVPGDTQYF. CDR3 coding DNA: TGCGCCTTCGCGGGGGTTCCTGGGGATACGCAGTATTTT.

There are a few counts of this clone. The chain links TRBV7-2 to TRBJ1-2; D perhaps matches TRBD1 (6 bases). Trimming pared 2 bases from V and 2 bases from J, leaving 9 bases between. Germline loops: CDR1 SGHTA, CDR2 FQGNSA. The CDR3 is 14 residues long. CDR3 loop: CASSLMQGNYGYTF. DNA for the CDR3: TGTGCCAGCAGCTTAATGCAGGGGAACTATGGCTACACCTTC.

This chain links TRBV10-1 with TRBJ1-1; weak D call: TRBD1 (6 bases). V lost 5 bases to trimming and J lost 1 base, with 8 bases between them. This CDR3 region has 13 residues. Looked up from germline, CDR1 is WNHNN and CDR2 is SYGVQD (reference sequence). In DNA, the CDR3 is TGCGCCAGCAGTTCGGGACAGAACACTGAAGCTTTCTTT. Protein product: CASSSGQNTEAFF.

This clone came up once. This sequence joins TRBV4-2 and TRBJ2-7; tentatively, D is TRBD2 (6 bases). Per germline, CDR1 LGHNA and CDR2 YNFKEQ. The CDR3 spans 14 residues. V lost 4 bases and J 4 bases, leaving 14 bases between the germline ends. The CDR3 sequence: CASSPLGGTYEQYF. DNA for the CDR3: TGTGCCAGCAGCCCCCTTGGAGGGACTTACGAGCAGTACTTC.

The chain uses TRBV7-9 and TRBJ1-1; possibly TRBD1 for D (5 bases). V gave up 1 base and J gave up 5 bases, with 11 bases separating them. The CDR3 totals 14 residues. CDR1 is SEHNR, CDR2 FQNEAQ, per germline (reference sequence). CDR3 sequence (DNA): TGTGCCAGCAGCTTAGGGGTGGGGCAGACTGAAGCTTTCTTT. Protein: CASSLGVGQTEAFF.

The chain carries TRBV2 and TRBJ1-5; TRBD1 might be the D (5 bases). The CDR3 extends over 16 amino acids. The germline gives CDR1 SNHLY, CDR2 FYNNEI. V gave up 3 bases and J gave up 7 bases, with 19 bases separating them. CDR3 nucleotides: TGTGCCAGCAGTGACCACCGGCTCAGGGTGGACCAGCCCCAGCATTTT. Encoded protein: CASSDHRLRVDQPQHF.

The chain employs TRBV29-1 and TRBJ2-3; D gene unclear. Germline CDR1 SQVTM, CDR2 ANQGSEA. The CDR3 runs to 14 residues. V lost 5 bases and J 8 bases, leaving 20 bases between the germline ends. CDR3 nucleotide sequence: TGCAGCGTTCTCGTAGCCCAACTTGTGGGTACGCAGTATTTT. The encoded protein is CSVLVAQLVGTQYF.

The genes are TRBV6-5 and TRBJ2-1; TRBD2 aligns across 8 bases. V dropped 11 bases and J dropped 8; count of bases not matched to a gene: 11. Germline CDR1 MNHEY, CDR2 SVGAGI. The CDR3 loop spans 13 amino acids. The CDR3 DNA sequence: TGTGCCGCCTCGGGACTAGGAGGGCATGAGCAGTTCTTC. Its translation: CAASGLGGHEQFF.

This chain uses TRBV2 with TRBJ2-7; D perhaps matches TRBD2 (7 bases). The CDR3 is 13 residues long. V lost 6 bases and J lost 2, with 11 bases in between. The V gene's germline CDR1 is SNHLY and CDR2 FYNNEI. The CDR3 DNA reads TGTGCCAGCAGGCAGGGGAGGGCCTACGAGCAGTACTTC. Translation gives CASRQGRAYEQYF.

CDR3 amino acids: CASSSGTEGEQFF. Written as DNA, the CDR3 is TGTGCCAGCAGTTCCGGGACAGAGGGTGAGCAGTTCTTC. The gene calls are TRBV12-3 or TRBV12-4 and TRBJ2-1; TRBD1 matches at 7 bases. J was trimmed by 9 bases and V by 4 bases; bases with no gene match: 6. This CDR3 region has 13 residues.

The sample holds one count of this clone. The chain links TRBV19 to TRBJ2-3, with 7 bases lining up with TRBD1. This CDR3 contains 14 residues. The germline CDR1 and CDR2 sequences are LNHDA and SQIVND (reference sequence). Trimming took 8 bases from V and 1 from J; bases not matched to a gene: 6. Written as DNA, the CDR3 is TGTGCCAGTCACAGGGGCGGCGGCACAGATACGCAGTATTTT. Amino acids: CASHRGGGTDTQYF.

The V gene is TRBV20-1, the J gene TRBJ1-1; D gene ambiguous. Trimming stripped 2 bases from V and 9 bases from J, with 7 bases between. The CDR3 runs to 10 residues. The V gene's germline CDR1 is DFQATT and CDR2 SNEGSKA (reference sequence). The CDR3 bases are TGCAGTGCTAGAACAGAGAAAGCTTTCTTT. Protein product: CSARTEKAFF.

CDR3 loop: CASSPVGLAGGDTQYF. The CDR3 DNA reads as TGTGCCAGCAGCCCAGTAGGGCTAGCGGGGGGCGATACGCAGTATTTT. The chain recombines TRBV9 with TRBJ2-3, with 11 bases fitting TRBD2. J lost 6 bases, V lost 4 bases, and 10 bases had no gene match. Germline V gene sequence: CDR1 SGDLS, CDR2 YYNGEE. The CDR3 covers 16 residues.

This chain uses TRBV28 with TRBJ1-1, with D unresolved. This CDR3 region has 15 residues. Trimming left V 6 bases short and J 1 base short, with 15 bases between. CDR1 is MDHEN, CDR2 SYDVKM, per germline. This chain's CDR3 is CASSPGLGRNTEAFF. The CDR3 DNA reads TGTGCCAGCAGCCCCGGTCTAGGGAGGAACACTGAAGCTTTCTTT.

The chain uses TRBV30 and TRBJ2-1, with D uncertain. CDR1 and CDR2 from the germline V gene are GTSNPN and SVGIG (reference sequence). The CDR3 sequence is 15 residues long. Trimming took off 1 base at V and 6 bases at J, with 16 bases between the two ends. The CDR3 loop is CAWSGTANKINEQFF. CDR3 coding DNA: TGTGCCTGGAGTGGTACAGCTAACAAGATCAATGAGCAGTTCTTC. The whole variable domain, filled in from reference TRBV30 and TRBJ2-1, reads SQTIHQWPATLVQPVGSPLSLECTVEGTSNPNLYWYRQAAGRGLQLLFYSVGIGQISSEVPQNLSASRPQDRQFILSSKKLLLSDSGFYLCAWSGTANKINEQFFGPGTRLTVL.

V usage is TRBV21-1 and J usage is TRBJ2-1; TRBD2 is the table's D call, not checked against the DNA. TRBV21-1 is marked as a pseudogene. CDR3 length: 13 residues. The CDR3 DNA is TGTGCCAGCAGCAAATCCCGAGCGGAGCTACAGTTCTTC. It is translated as CASSKSRAELQFF.

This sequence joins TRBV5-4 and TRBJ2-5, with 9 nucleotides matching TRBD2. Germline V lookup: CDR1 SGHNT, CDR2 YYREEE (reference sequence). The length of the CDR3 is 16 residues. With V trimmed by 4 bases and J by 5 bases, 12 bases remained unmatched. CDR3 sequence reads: CASSAIAGAPEETQYF. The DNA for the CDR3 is TGTGCCAGCAGCGCGATAGCGGGGGCACCGGAGGAGACCCAGTACTTC.

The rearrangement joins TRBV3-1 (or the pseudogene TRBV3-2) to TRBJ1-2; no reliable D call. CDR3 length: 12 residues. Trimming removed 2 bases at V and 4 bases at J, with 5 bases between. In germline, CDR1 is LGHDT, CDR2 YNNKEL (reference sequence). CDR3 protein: CASSQLAYGYTF. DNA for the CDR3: TGTGCCAGCAGCCAACTAGCCTATGGCTACACCTTC.

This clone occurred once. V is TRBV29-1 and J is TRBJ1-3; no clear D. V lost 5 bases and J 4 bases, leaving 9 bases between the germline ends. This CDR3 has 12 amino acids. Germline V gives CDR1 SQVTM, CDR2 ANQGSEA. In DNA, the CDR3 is TGCAGCGTTCGACATAACGGAAACACCATATATTTT. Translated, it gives CSVRHNGNTIYF.

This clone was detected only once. The CDR3 loop is CAWSGDSSNEQFF. CDR3 bases: TGTGCCTGGAGTGGGGACAGTAGCAATGAGCAGTTCTTC. The rearrangement links TRBV30 to TRBJ2-1; TRBD1 agrees at 7 bases. Germline V gene sequence: CDR1 GTSNPN, CDR2 SVGIG (reference sequence). This CDR3 contains 13 residues. With V trimmed by 1 base and J by 6 bases, 3 bases remained unmatched.

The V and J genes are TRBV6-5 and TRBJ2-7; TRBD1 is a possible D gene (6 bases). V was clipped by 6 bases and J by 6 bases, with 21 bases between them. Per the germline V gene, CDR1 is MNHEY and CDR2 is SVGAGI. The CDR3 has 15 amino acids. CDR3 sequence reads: CASRKSVQGTVEQYF. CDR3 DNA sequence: TGTGCCAGCAGAAAATCTGTACAGGGAACCGTCGAGCAGTACTTC.